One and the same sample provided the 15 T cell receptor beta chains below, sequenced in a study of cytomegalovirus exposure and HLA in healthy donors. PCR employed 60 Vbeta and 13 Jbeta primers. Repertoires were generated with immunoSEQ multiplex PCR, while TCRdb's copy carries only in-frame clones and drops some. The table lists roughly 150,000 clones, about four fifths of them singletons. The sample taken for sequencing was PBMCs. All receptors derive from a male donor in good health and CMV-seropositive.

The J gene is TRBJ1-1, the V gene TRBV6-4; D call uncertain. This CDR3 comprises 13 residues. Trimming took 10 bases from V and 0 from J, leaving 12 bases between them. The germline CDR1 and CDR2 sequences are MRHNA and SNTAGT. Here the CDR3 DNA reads TGTGCCACCAGCCTTCAGGTGAACACTGAAGCTTTCTTT. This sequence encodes CATSLQVNTEAFF.

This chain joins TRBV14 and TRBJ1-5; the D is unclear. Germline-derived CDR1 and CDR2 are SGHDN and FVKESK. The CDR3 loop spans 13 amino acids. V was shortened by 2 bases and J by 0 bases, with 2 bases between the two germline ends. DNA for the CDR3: TGTGCCAGCAGCCAACTTAGCAATCAGCCCCAGCATTTT. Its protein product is CASSQLSNQPQHF.

CDR3 sequence (DNA): TGCGCCAGCAGGGGCGGGCGCGAGCAGTACTTC. Translated, it gives CASRGGREQYF. The gene calls are TRBV10-2 and TRBJ2-7; D is possibly TRBD2 (5 bases). V gave up 6 bases and J gave up 6 bases, with 9 bases separating them. This CDR3 contains 11 residues. Germline-derived CDR1 and CDR2 are WSHSY and SAAADI.

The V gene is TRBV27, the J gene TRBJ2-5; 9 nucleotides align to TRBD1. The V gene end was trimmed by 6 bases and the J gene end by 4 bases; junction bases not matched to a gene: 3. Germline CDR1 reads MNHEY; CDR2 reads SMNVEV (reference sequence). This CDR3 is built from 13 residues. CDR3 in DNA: TGTGCCAGCAGCCTGGACAGGGGAGAGACCCAGTACTTC. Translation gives CASSLDRGETQYF.

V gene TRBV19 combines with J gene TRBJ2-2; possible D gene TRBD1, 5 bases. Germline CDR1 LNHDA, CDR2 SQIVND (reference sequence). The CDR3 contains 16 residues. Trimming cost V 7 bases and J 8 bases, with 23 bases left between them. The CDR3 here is CASNGQGIAFGGELFF. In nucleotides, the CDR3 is TGTGCCAGTAATGGACAAGGAATAGCCTTTGGGGGGGAGCTGTTTTTT. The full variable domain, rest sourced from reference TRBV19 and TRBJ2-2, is DGGITQSPKYLFRKEGQNVTLSCEQNLNHDAMYWYRQDPGQGLRLIYYSQIVNDFQKGDIAEGYSVSREKKESFPLTVTSAQKNPTAFYLCASNGQGIAFGGELFFGEGSRLTVL.

The CDR3 loop is CASSSGTHYEQYF. DNA for the CDR3: TGTGCCAGCAGCTCCGGGACACACTACGAGCAGTACTTC. The chain links TRBV7-2 to TRBJ2-7; the D gene is possibly TRBD1 (6 bases). The CDR3 has 13 residues. Germline V CDR1 and CDR2: SGHTA, FQGNSA. The germline V and J ends were trimmed by 4 bases and 3 bases, with 10 bases remaining between them.

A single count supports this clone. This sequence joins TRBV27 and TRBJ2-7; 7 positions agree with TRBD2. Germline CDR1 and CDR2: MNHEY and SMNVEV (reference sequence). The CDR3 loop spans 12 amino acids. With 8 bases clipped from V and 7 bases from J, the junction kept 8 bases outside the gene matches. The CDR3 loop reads CASGLVVGEQYF. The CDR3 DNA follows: TGTGCCAGCGGACTAGTGGTAGGGGAGCAGTACTTC.

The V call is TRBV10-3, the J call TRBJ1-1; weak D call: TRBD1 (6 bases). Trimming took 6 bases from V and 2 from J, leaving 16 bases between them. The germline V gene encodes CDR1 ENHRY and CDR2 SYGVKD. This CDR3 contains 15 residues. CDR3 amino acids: CAISARTDLNTEAFF. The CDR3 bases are TGTGCCATCAGCGCGAGGACAGATCTAAACACTGAAGCTTTCTTT.

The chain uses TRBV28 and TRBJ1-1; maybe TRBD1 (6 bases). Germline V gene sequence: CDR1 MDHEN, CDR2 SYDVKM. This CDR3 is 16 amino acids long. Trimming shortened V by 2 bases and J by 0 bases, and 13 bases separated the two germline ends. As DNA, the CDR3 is TGTGCCAGCAGTTTAGACCAGGGGCGGATGAACACTGAAGCTTTCTTT. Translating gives CASSLDQGRMNTEAFF.

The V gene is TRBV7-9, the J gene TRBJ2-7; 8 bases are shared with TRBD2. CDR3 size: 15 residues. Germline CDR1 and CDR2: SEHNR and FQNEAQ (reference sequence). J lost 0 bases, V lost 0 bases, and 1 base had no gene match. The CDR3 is CASSLASGASYEQYF. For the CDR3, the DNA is TGTGCCAGCAGCTTAGCTAGCGGGGCCTCCTACGAGCAGTACTTC.

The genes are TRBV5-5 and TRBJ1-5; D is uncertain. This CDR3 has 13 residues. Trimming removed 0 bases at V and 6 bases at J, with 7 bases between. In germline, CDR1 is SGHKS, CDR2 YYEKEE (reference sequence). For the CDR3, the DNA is TGTGCCAGCAGCTTGGTCTTGTCTCAGCCCCAGCATTTT. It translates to CASSLVLSQPQHF.

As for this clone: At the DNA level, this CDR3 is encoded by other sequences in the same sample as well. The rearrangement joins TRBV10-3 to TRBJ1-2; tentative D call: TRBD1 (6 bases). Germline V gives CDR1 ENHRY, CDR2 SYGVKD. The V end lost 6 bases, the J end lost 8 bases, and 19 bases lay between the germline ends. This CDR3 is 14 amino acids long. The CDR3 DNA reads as TGTGCCATCAGCCTGGGACAAGCGGTAGACGGCTACACCTTC. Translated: CAISLGQAVDGYTF.

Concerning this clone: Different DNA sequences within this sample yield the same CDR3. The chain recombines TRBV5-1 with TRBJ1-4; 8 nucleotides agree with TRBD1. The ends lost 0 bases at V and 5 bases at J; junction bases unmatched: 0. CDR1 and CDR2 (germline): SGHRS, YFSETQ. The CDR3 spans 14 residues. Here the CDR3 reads CASSLGQGNEKLFF. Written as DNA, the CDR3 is TGCGCCAGCAGCTTGGGACAGGGGAATGAAAAACTGTTTTTT.

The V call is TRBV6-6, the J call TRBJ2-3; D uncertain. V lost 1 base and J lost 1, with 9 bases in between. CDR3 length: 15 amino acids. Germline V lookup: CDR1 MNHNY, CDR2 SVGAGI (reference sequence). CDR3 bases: TGTGCCAGCAGTTACTTGTCAGGTCGCACAGATACGCAGTATTTT. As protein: CASSYLSGRTDTQYF.

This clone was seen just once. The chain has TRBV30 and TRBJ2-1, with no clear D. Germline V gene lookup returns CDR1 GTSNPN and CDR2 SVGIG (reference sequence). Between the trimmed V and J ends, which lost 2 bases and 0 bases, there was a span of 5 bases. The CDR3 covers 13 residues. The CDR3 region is CAWSSISYNEQFF. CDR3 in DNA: TGTGCCTGGAGTAGCATCTCCTACAATGAGCAGTTCTTC.